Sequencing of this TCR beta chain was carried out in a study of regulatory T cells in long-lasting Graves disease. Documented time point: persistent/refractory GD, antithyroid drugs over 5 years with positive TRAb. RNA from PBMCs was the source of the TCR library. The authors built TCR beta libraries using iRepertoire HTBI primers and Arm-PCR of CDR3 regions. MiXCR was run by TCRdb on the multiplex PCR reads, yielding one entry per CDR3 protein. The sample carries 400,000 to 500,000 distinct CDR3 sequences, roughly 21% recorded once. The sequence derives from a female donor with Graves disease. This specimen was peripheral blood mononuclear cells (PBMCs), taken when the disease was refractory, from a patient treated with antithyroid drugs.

Here the CDR3 reads CSARGSSGGLPGYNEQFF. As DNA, the CDR3 is TGCAGTGCTAGAGGGTCTAGCGGGGGGCTACCCGGATACAATGAGCAGTTCTTC. This sequence joins TRBV20-1 and TRBJ2-1; 11 nucleotides match TRBD2. The junction had 12 bases not matched to a gene; V was cut back by 1 base and J by 4 bases. The germline V gene encodes CDR1 DFQATT and CDR2 SNEGSKA (reference sequence). The CDR3 contains 18 residues.